Shown below are 22 T cell receptor beta chains from a single sample sequenced in a study of identical twins. TCRdb re-called the 5' RACE reads through MiXCR, storing one row per CDR3 protein. The sample holds hundreds of thousands of distinct CDR3 sequences, about 9.4% seen once. These data were also filed under a second study, of yellow fever vaccine responses in identical twins.

The sequenced sample consisted of PBMCs. Receptor source: a woman younger than 30 in good health.

A few counts support this clonotype. This chain connects TRBV20-1 to TRBJ2-2, with D unresolved. Germline V CDR1 and CDR2: DFQATT, SNEGSKA (reference sequence). The CDR3 runs to 14 residues. V was shortened by 1 base and J by 0 bases, with 6 bases between the two germline ends. CDR3 loop: CSARGRPNTGELFF. CDR3 DNA: TGCAGTGCTAGAGGCAGACCGAACACCGGGGAGCTGTTTTTT.

This chain links TRBV29-1 with TRBJ1-6; D is uncertain. Germline V lookup: CDR1 SQVTM, CDR2 ANQGSEA. The CDR3 runs 13 residues. The ends were cut back, 3 bases at V and 8 bases at J, with 11 bases in the middle. The CDR3 nucleotides read TGCAGCGTTGAGTTTCCTAAGGATTCACCCCTCCACTTT. Protein product: CSVEFPKDSPLHF.

The CDR3 coding sequence is TGCAGCGTTGTGGAGACAGGGAACACTGAAGCTTTCTTT. It is translated as CSVVETGNTEAFF. The chain links TRBV29-1 to TRBJ1-1; D is perhaps TRBD1 (6 bases). Germline CDR1 SQVTM, CDR2 ANQGSEA. With 4 bases removed from V and 1 base from J, the gap between germline ends came to 10 bases. CDR3 size: 13 residues.

The chain joins TRBV7-2 to TRBJ2-7; TRBD2 agrees at 12 bases. The CDR3 has 15 residues. J lost 4 bases, V lost 3 bases, and 4 bases had no gene match. The germline CDR1 and CDR2 sequences are SGHTA and FQGNSA. The CDR3, as DNA: TGTGCCAGCAGCTTCAAGACTAGCGGGAGTTACGAGCAGTACTTC. It yields the protein CASSFKTSGSYEQYF. The full variable domain, rest sourced from reference TRBV7-2 and TRBJ2-7, is GAGVSQSPSNKVTEKGKDVELRCDPISGHTALYWYRQSLGQGLEFLIYFQGNSAPDKSGLPSDRFSAERTGGSVSTLTIQRTQQEDSAVYLCASSFKTSGSYEQYFGPGTRLTVT.

Ten or more counts support this clonotype. The chain recombines TRBV6-1 with TRBJ2-7; tentatively, D is TRBD1 or TRBD2 (5 bases each). Germline V gene lookup returns CDR1 MNHNS and CDR2 SASEGT. This CDR3 has 13 residues. V lost 6 bases and J 3 bases, leaving 12 bases between the germline ends. The CDR3 sequence is CASRPGRNYEQYF. The CDR3 bases are TGTGCCAGCAGGCCGGGACGGAACTACGAGCAGTACTTC.

The chain has TRBV11-1 and TRBJ2-1; 9 nucleotides line up with TRBD2. V dropped 9 bases and J dropped 3; count of bases not matched to a gene: 18. There are 18 residues in the CDR3. Germline V gene sequence: CDR1 SGHAT, CDR2 FQDESV (reference sequence). The CDR3 is CASKPGLALPEGYNEQFF. CDR3 nucleotides: TGTGCCAGTAAACCGGGACTAGCTCTCCCTGAAGGCTACAATGAGCAGTTCTTC.

There are a few counts of this clonotype. The gene calls are TRBV6-2 or TRBV6-3 and TRBJ2-2; 9 bases map to TRBD2. J was trimmed by 5 bases and V by 2 bases; bases with no gene match: 12. Germline V gene sequence: CDR1 MNHEY, CDR2 SVGEGT. The CDR3 extends over 18 amino acids. DNA of the CDR3: TGTGCCAGCAGTTACCTCGGACTAGCGACCGTTGAGACCGGGGAGCTGTTTTTT. Its translation: CASSYLGLATVETGELFF.

This clonotype was observed at least ten times. This chain uses TRBV4-1 with TRBJ2-1; TRBD2 aligns across 10 bases. The J segment lost 0 bases and the V segment lost 4 bases, leaving 3 bases of the junction unmatched. The V gene's germline CDR1 is MGHRA and CDR2 YSYEKL. The CDR3 is 16 residues long. The CDR3 region has the DNA TGCGCCAGCAGCCCGCTAGCGGGAGTCTCCTACAATGAGCAGTTCTTC. It yields the protein CASSPLAGVSYNEQFF.

The table lists this clonotype with a few counts. The chain joins TRBV11-2 to TRBJ2-3; possible D gene TRBD2, 6 bases. V lost 2 bases and J 2 bases, leaving 20 bases between the germline ends. Per the germline V gene, CDR1 is SGHAT and CDR2 is FQNNGV. The CDR3 extends over 18 amino acids. DNA of the CDR3: TGTGCCAGCAGCTTATTCGGGGTGGTAGCGGACACCACAGATACGCAGTATTTT. As protein: CASSLFGVVADTTDTQYF.

This clonotype showed up just a few times. The chain carries TRBV29-1 and TRBJ2-7, with 11 bases fitting TRBD2. The V gene's germline CDR1 is SQVTM and CDR2 ANQGSEA. The ends lost 6 bases at V and 4 bases at J; junction bases unmatched: 5. The CDR3 runs 13 residues. DNA of the CDR3: TGCAGCGTGACTAGCGGGACAGAGTACGAGCAGTACTTC. It is translated as CSVTSGTEYEQYF.

This clonotype was recorded many times. The gene calls are TRBV3-1 and TRBJ1-6; D is unresolved. The V gene lost 0 bases and the J gene lost 0 bases, with 9 bases spanning the gap. CDR3 length equals 17 residues. Germline CDR1 LGHDT, CDR2 YNNKEL (reference sequence). The CDR3 reads CASSQDVVLSYNSPLHF. The DNA of the CDR3 is TGTGCCAGCAGCCAAGATGTAGTACTCTCCTATAATTCACCCCTCCACTTT.

This clonotype has ten or more counts. The chain couples TRBV5-1 to TRBJ1-1; the D gene is possibly TRBD1 (6 bases). This CDR3 has 15 amino acids. Trimming removed 5 bases from V and 0 bases from J, with 14 bases in between. CDR1 and CDR2 from the germline V gene are SGHRS and YFSETQ. The CDR3 DNA follows: TGCGCCAGCAGGGCGGGGGCGAAGATGAACACTGAAGCTTTCTTT. It specifies CASRAGAKMNTEAFF.

This clonotype was observed at least ten times. The chain uses TRBV7-2 and TRBJ2-1, with TRBD2 matching 7 bases. Per the germline V gene, CDR1 is SGHTA and CDR2 is FQGNSA. This CDR3 is built from 14 residues. V lost 0 bases to trimming and J lost 9 bases; unmatched junction nucleotides: 5. This CDR3 is CASSLAAGGGEQFF. The CDR3 region has the DNA TGTGCCAGCAGCTTAGCTGCGGGCGGGGGTGAGCAGTTCTTC.

This clonotype was counted only a few times. The chain employs TRBV29-1 and TRBJ2-7; the D gene is possibly TRBD1 (6 bases). V shed 6 bases and J shed 5 bases, with 14 bases lying between them. This CDR3 has 12 amino acids. CDR1 SQVTM and CDR2 ANQGSEA come from the germline V gene. The CDR3 reads CSVARGVDEQYF. CDR3 DNA sequence: TGCAGCGTCGCCAGGGGAGTGGACGAGCAGTACTTC.

The chain joins TRBV7-9 to TRBJ2-5; 8 bases match TRBD2. With V trimmed by 2 bases and J by 4 bases, 6 bases remained unmatched. This CDR3 spans 15 amino acids. From germline, CDR1 is SEHNR and CDR2 FQNEAQ (reference sequence). This chain's CDR3 is CASSLLSGKRETQYF. DNA of the CDR3: TGTGCCAGCAGCTTACTTAGCGGGAAACGAGAGACCCAGTACTTC.

The sample holds many counts of this clonotype. The chain is built from TRBV2 and TRBJ2-2; tentatively, D is TRBD1 (6 bases). V gave up 7 bases and J gave up 4 bases, with 19 bases separating them. CDR3 length: 16 amino acids. Germline CDR1 and CDR2: SNHLY and FYNNEI. The DNA for the CDR3 is TGTGCCAGCACCCAAGGCAGGGGCCGCGTCACCGGGGAGCTGTTTTTT. Translation: CASTQGRGRVTGELFF.

In its sample, this clonotype was seen a few times. This rearrangement joins TRBV30 to TRBJ2-1; 8 positions agree with TRBD2. Unmatched junction bases numbered 6, after V lost 0 bases and J lost 8 bases. Germline loops: CDR1 GTSNPN, CDR2 SVGIG (reference sequence). The CDR3 contains 14 residues. DNA of the CDR3: TGTGCCTGGAGTGTATACGGGAGGGCCCATGAGCAGTTCTTC. This sequence encodes CAWSVYGRAHEQFF.

This clonotype has more than one count but fewer than ten. V is TRBV6-1 and J is TRBJ2-1, with 8 nucleotides matching TRBD1. Germline V gene data show CDR1 as MNHNS and CDR2 as SASEGT. The J segment lost 8 bases and the V segment lost 2 bases, leaving 8 bases of the junction unmatched. CDR3 size: 15 residues. The CDR3 loop reads CASSELWQGADEQFF. The DNA of the CDR3 is TGTGCCAGCAGTGAATTGTGGCAGGGGGCCGATGAGCAGTTCTTC.

J is TRBJ2-7 and V is TRBV7-2; 10 bases are shared with TRBD2. V gave up 5 bases and J gave up 4 bases; unmatched junction bases: 8. Per germline, CDR1 SGHTA and CDR2 FQGNSA. The CDR3 spans 15 residues. In DNA, the CDR3 is TGTGCCAGCAGCCTAAGCGGGGGGGCTTTATACGAGCAGTACTTC. Translated: CASSLSGGALYEQYF.

This clonotype was detected a few times. J is TRBJ1-1 and V is TRBV11-2, with D unclear. Per germline, CDR1 SGHAT and CDR2 FQNNGV. Deletions cut 4 bases from V and 3 bases from J, with 18 bases between. The CDR3 is 16 residues long. The CDR3 nucleotides read TGTGCCAGCAGCTACCGAGGTGTCAGGACTCACACTGAAGCTTTCTTT. This sequence encodes CASSYRGVRTHTEAFF.

The chain joins TRBV2 to TRBJ2-1; 11 bases align to TRBD2. This CDR3 spans 13 amino acids. V shed 6 bases and J 13 bases; nucleotides not matched to a gene: 8. Germline lookup yields CDR1 SNHLY and CDR2 FYNNEI. CDR3 sequence (DNA): TGTGCCAGCAGCCCCAGAACTAGCGGGGGACAGTTCTTC. This codes for CASSPRTSGGQFF.

The chain employs TRBV5-5 and TRBJ1-5; TRBD1 aligns across 11 bases. This CDR3 is built from 18 residues. After removal of 3 bases from V and 6 bases from J, the junction contained 14 bases not matched to a gene. Germline CDR1 SGHKS, CDR2 YYEKEE (reference sequence). This CDR3 reads CASSSGTGTGGGTQPQHF. CDR3 coding DNA: TGTGCCAGCAGCTCGGGGACCGGGACAGGGGGAGGGACTCAGCCCCAGCATTTT.